The 10 T cell receptor beta chains listed next were all sequenced from one sample in a study of monozygotic twins with inflammatory bowel disease. Reprocessing the 5' RACE reads, TCRdb reports a single entry for every CDR3 protein and omits DNA. The sample table includes around 380,000 distinct CDR3 sequences. Sequencing input: blood. All receptors come from a human donor with ulcerative colitis or Crohn's disease, or a healthy co-twin of an affected twin (not recorded which).

The chain recombines TRBV30 with TRBJ2-1. Germline assignment: CDR1 GTSNPN and CDR2 SVGIG (reference sequence). The CDR3 totals 12 residues. The CDR3 region is CAWSAGYNEQFF.

V is TRBV27 and J is TRBJ2-2. Germline lookup yields CDR1 MNHEY and CDR2 SMNVEV (reference sequence). This CDR3 has 16 residues. The CDR3 sequence: CASSLRVLSNTGELFF.

The J gene is TRBJ2-2, the V gene TRBV6-5; TCRdb calls TRBD1, which cannot be checked without DNA. In germline, CDR1 is MNHEY, CDR2 SVGAGI. CDR3 length: 16 amino acids. The CDR3 here is CASSYGTGAGTGELFF.

V is TRBV3-1 and J is TRBJ1-5; TCRdb's D gene call, TRBD1, goes unchecked for lack of DNA. Germline V CDR1 and CDR2: LGHDT, YNNKEL (reference sequence). CDR3 length: 12 amino acids. This chain's CDR3 is CASSPLGGPQHF.

The CDR3 loop is CAWSVPIWLRQVGYEQYF. The gene calls are TRBV30 and TRBJ2-7; TCRdb calls TRBD1, which cannot be checked without DNA. Per germline, CDR1 GTSNPN and CDR2 SVGIG (reference sequence). The CDR3 contains 18 residues.

The chain couples TRBV7-2 to TRBJ1-5; TCRdb designates TRBD1, a call that cannot be tested without DNA. Germline-derived CDR1 and CDR2 are SGHTA and FQGNSA. The CDR3 is 13 amino acids. This chain's CDR3 is CASSPDRVQPQHF.

The chain is built from TRBV12-3 or TRBV12-4 and TRBJ2-3; TCRdb designates TRBD2, a call that cannot be tested without DNA. The CDR3 loop spans 15 amino acids. CDR3: CASSKSSGRPDTQYF.

The V call is TRBV5-6, the J call TRBJ1-6; the D call of TRBD1 rests on TCRdb alone, since no DNA is present to check it. The CDR3 is made up of 16 amino acids. CDR1 SGHDT and CDR2 YYEEEE come from the germline V gene. The CDR3: CASSPDRDSVNSPLHF.

The chain combines TRBV5-8 with TRBJ1-5. The length of the CDR3 is 14 residues. Per the germline V gene, CDR1 is SGHTS and CDR2 is YDEGEE. CDR3 sequence reads: CASSLFRSNQPQHF.

The chain combines TRBV5-1 with TRBJ1-1. The CDR3 loop spans 13 amino acids. Germline V lookup: CDR1 SGHRS, CDR2 YFSETQ. CDR3 region: CASSLVGGGEAFF.